The 21 T cell receptor beta chains below were found in one sample sequenced in a study of CD4 T cells in relation to SARS-CoV-2 and coronaviruses. CD4+ T cells from unexposed donors were obtained before the COVID-19 pandemic (2011-2018). After ten to eleven days of culture, CD4+ T cells were isolated. Sequencing was performed with immunoSEQ multiplex PCR; in TCRdb, only in-frame clones are kept and a portion is missing. The sample lists about 31,000 clones; 55% to 75% were seen once. Antigens for these TCRs are unknown. The sample was CD4+ T cells from PBMCs, cultured in vitro. All receptors come from a human donor in good health.

The V gene is TRBV7-2, the J gene TRBJ2-5, with 8 bases matching TRBD1. In germline, CDR1 is SGHTA, CDR2 FQGNSA. V was clipped by 5 bases and J by 8 bases; unmatched bases: 4. There are 12 residues in the CDR3. The CDR3 bases are TGTGCCAGCAGCGAAGACAGGGGAACCCAGTACTTC. It yields the protein CASSEDRGTQYF.

The CDR3 loop is CASSKGPLAGTSGANVLTF. The CDR3 coding sequence is TGTGCCAGCAGTAAGGGCCCCCTAGCGGGAACCTCTGGGGCCAACGTCCTGACTTTC. The J gene is TRBJ2-6, the V gene TRBV9; TRBD2 matches 9 bases. There are 19 residues in the CDR3. Germline V gives CDR1 SGDLS, CDR2 YYNGEE. V lost 5 bases, J lost 0 bases, and 12 bases stayed unmatched.

This clone appeared a few times. CDR3 coding DNA: TGCGCCAGCAGAGGACAGGGGGTTGGGGCCAACGTCCTGACTTTC. This sequence encodes CASRGQGVGANVLTF. The chain recombines TRBV5-1 with TRBJ2-6, with 10 bases aligning to TRBD1. The V gene end was trimmed by 5 bases and the J gene end by 3 bases; junction bases not matched to a gene: 2. The CDR3 totals 15 residues. From germline, CDR1 is SGHRS and CDR2 YFSETQ.

On this clone itself: At one boundary the junction diverges from the germline segment, which might be a read error. The chain joins TRBV5-5 to TRBJ1-4; D is undetermined. CDR3 length equals 15 residues. The V gene's germline CDR1 is SGHKS and CDR2 YYEKEE (reference sequence). The CDR3 DNA sequence: TGTGCCAGCACCTTGACCGGGACAACTAATGAAAAACTGTTTTTT. It is translated as CASTLTGTTNEKLFF. Full variable domain (rest looked up from reference TRBV5-5 and TRBJ1-4): DAGVTQSPTHLIKTRGQQVTLRCSPISGHKSVSWYQQVLGQGPQFIFQYYEKEERGRGNFPDRFSARQFPNYSSELNVNALLLGDSALYLCASTLTGTTNEKLFFGSGTQLSVL.

This sequence joins TRBV11-2 and TRBJ2-1, with 14 bases that match TRBD2. This CDR3 is built from 19 residues. Trimming at V came to 11 bases and at J to 0 bases, leaving 15 bases not matched to a gene. The V gene's germline CDR1 is SGHAT and CDR2 FQNNGV. Here the CDR3 DNA reads TGTGCCGTGGCGGGCGGACTAGCGGGAGGAGAGAGCTCCTACAATGAGCAGTTCTTC. Amino acids: CAVAGGLAGGESSYNEQFF.

V gene TRBV3-1 (or the pseudogene TRBV3-2) combines with J gene TRBJ2-1, with TRBD1 as a possible D gene (5 bases). The germline gives CDR1 LGHDT, CDR2 YNNKEL (reference sequence). CDR3 size: 15 residues. V was cut by 7 bases and J by 7 bases, with 20 bases left in between. CDR3: CASTRGYETYNEQFF. CDR3 nucleotide sequence: TGTGCCAGCACAAGGGGCTATGAAACGTATAATGAGCAGTTCTTC.

Turning to this clone: Other DNA sequences within the sample encode an identical CDR3. This rearrangement joins TRBV19 to TRBJ1-1; 8 bases align to TRBD1. The trim removed 2 bases at V and 1 base at J, leaving 0 bases unmatched. Germline CDR1 and CDR2: LNHDA and SQIVND (reference sequence). This CDR3 comprises 14 residues. The CDR3, as DNA: TGTGCCAGTAGTATACAGGGGGCGAACACTGAAGCTTTCTTT. It encodes CASSIQGANTEAFF.

The chain recombines TRBV6-5 with TRBJ2-1, with 9 bases fitting TRBD1. The CDR3 spans 13 residues. Germline CDR1 is MNHEY and CDR2 is SVGAGI. J lost 5 bases, V lost 6 bases, and 2 bases had no gene match. CDR3 coding DNA: TGTGCCAGCAGGGGACAGGGAAACAATGAGCAGTTCTTC. It codes for CASRGQGNNEQFF.

A single count supports this clone. The chain links TRBV6-5 to TRBJ1-2, with 9 bases aligning to TRBD1. The V gene end was trimmed by 0 bases and the J gene end by 4 bases; junction bases not matched to a gene: 6. The CDR3 length is 16 residues. Germline values: CDR1 MNHEY, CDR2 SVGAGI. The DNA of the CDR3 is TGTGCCAGCAGTTACTCGGGACAGGGTATTGGCTATGGCTACACCTTC. Amino acids: CASSYSGQGIGYGYTF.

The chain uses TRBV19 and TRBJ1-4; D ambiguous. Between the trimmed V and J ends, which lost 7 bases and 7 bases, there was a span of 22 bases. CDR1 and CDR2 from the germline V gene are LNHDA and SQIVND (reference sequence). The CDR3 loop spans 16 amino acids. CDR3 sequence reads: CASTRPGGPLGEKLFF. Written as DNA, the CDR3 is TGTGCCAGTACTCGCCCGGGAGGGCCCTTGGGTGAAAAACTGTTTTTT.

This rearrangement joins TRBV6-5 to TRBJ1-1, with D possibly matching TRBD1 (6 bases). Germline CDR1 and CDR2: MNHEY and SVGAGI. V was pared by 7 bases and J by 3 bases, with 15 bases between. The CDR3 runs to 14 residues. Written as DNA, the CDR3 is TGTGCCAGCACCATGGGGGGGGCGGACACTGAAGCTTTCTTT. Protein: CASTMGGADTEAFF.

A few counts support this clone. The genes are TRBV20-1 and TRBJ1-1; D is undetermined. Germline V lookup: CDR1 DFQATT, CDR2 SNEGSKA (reference sequence). This CDR3 has 10 residues. The ends were cut back, 3 bases at V and 3 bases at J, with 2 bases in the middle. CDR3 in DNA: TGCAGTGCTAGTGACACTGAAGCTTTCTTT. Its translation is CSASDTEAFF.

This clone was counted a few times. The chain recombines TRBV7-3 with TRBJ2-7; D is unresolved. The CDR3 runs to 11 residues. In germline, CDR1 is SGHTA, CDR2 FQGTGA. The V gene lost 0 bases and the J gene lost 3 bases, with 0 bases spanning the gap. The CDR3 nucleotides read TGTGCCAGCAGCTTAACCTACGAGCAGTACTTC. Translating it yields CASSLTYEQYF.

The chain is built from TRBV9 and TRBJ1-6; D gene ambiguous. The V and J ends lost 3 bases and 6 bases respectively, with 10 bases between them. Germline V lookup: CDR1 SGDLS, CDR2 YYNGEE. This CDR3 region has 14 residues. CDR3 sequence (DNA): TGTGCCAGCAGCGACTTTGAGGGTAATTCACCCCTCCACTTT. Encoded protein: CASSDFEGNSPLHF. The entire variable domain, with the rest obtained from reference TRBV9 and TRBJ1-6, is as follows: DSGVTQTPKHLITATGQRVTLRCSPRSGDLSVYWYQQSLDQGLQFLIQYYNGEERAKGNILERFSAQQFPDLHSELNLSSLELGDSALYFCASSDFEGNSPLHFGNGTRLTVT.

Here the CDR3 reads CASGLEFPGNEQFF. The CDR3 DNA sequence: TGTGCTAGTGGTTTGGAGTTCCCGGGCAATGAGCAGTTCTTC. The rearrangement uses TRBV12-5 and TRBJ2-1; D ambiguous. The CDR3 length is 14 residues. Trimming cost V 1 base and J 6 bases, with 10 bases left between them. The V gene's germline CDR1 is LGHNT and CDR2 FRNRAP.

V and J are TRBV7-8 and TRBJ1-3; D is uncertain. Germline V gene data show CDR1 as SGHVS and CDR2 as FQNEAQ. V was trimmed by 1 base and J by 9 bases, leaving 13 bases between them. The CDR3 loop spans 14 amino acids. The CDR3 DNA sequence: TGTGCCAGCAGCTTAGTTAGAGATAAGGGCACCATATATTTT. Residues: CASSLVRDKGTIYF. Complete variable domain (other parts from reference TRBV7-8 and TRBJ1-3): GAGVSQSPRYKVAKRGQDVALRCDPISGHVSLFWYQQALGQGPEFLTYFQNEAQLDKSGLPSDRFFAERPEGSVSTLKIQRTQQEDSAVYLCASSLVRDKGTIYFGEGSWLTVV.

Here the CDR3 reads CSVAPPGQNYGYTF. In DNA form, the CDR3 reads TGCAGCGTTGCCCCCCCAGGGCAGAACTATGGCTACACCTTC. This chain connects TRBV29-1 to TRBJ1-2, with a weak D call TRBD1 (5 bases). CDR3 length equals 14 residues. V was clipped by 4 bases and J by 2 bases, with 14 bases between them. The germline V gene encodes CDR1 SQVTM and CDR2 ANQGSEA.

CDR3 residues: CATQDREYSPLHF. CDR3 coding DNA: TGTGCCACCCAGGACAGGGAATATTCACCCCTCCACTTT. The V gene is TRBV19, the J gene TRBJ1-6; 8 bases line up with TRBD1. Losses at the gene ends were 10 bases for V and 8 bases for J; bases not matched to a gene: 7. Germline-derived CDR1 and CDR2 are LNHDA and SQIVND (reference sequence). The CDR3 contains 13 residues. Looking up the rest from reference TRBV19 and TRBJ1-6 gives the full variable domain: DGGITQSPKYLFRKEGQNVTLSCEQNLNHDAMYWYRQDPGQGLRLIYYSQIVNDFQKGDIAEGYSVSREKKESFPLTVTSAQKNPTAFYLCATQDREYSPLHFGNGTRLTVT.

The J gene is TRBJ1-5, the V gene TRBV2; D may be TRBD1 (6 bases). Per the germline V gene, CDR1 is SNHLY and CDR2 is FYNNEI. Trimming pared 1 base from V and 8 bases from J, leaving 15 bases between. This CDR3 has 15 amino acids. CDR3 sequence (DNA): TGTGCCAGCAGTGAAGGAGGGGGGCCCGGAGAGCCCCAGCATTTT. It translates to CASSEGGGPGEPQHF. Drawing the rest from reference TRBV2 and TRBJ1-5, the complete variable domain is EPEVTQTPSHQVTQMGQEVILRCVPISNHLYFYWYRQILGQKVEFLVSFYNNEISEKSEIFDDQFSVERPDGSNFTLKIRSTKLEDSAMYFCASSEGGGPGEPQHFGDGTRLSIL.

The V call is TRBV27, the J call TRBJ2-7; TRBD2 agrees at 8 bases. The CDR3 length is 13 residues. J gave up 5 bases and V 4 bases, and 4 bases lay outside the gene matches. From germline, CDR1 is MNHEY and CDR2 SMNVEV (reference sequence). CDR3 in DNA: TGTGCCAGCAGTTCGTTTAGCGGGAACGAGCAGTACTTC. Translation gives CASSSFSGNEQYF.

This clone has only a few counts. The CDR3 protein is CATPDLRGPGINTEAFF. CDR3 sequence (DNA): TGTGCCACCCCCGACCTCCGAGGGCCAGGGATTAACACTGAAGCTTTCTTT. The rearrangement uses TRBV24-1 and TRBJ1-1, with a weak D call TRBD1 (5 bases). The V gene lost 9 bases and the J gene lost 2 bases, with 24 bases spanning the gap. The CDR3 is 17 amino acids. Per the germline V gene, CDR1 is KGHDR and CDR2 is SFDVKD.